This is a list of T cell receptor beta chains from one sample in a study of graft-versus-host responses after intestinal transplantation. Antigens for these TCRs are unknown. Measured with immunoSEQ multiplex PCR; TCRdb has only the in-frame clones, and not every one. The sample includes some 39,000 clones, around 95% seen only once; the top ten take more than 0.45%. Here the sequenced sample was unstimulated CD8+ T cells sorted from spleen or lymph node cells, taken before transplant. The receptors derive from a human donor who was the organ donor for an intestinal transplant. The CDR3 runs from the conserved cysteine through the conserved F or W. A D gene is named only where the DNA matches it firmly. Only part of the rows carry a size: once, few, many, or a class if the clone is expanded.

j_call | cdr3_length | clone_size | v_call | d_call | cdr3_aa | cdr3_nt
TRBJ1-2 | 8 | - | TRBV29-1 | - | CSRSGYTF | TGCAGTCGGAGCGGCTACACCTTC
TRBJ2-7 | 15 | - | TRBV5-6 | TRBD2 | CASSLDNYGGNEQYF | TGTGCCAGCAGCTTGGATAACTACGGGGGGAACGAGCAGTACTTC
TRBJ2-1 | 21 | - | TRBV4-3 | - | CASSHGAQTSRSYGSHDEQFF | TGCGCCAGCAGCCACGGAGCCCAGACTAGTCGCAGCTACGGATCACATGATGAGCAGTTCTTC
TRBJ1-1 | 13 | - | TRBV6-5 | - | CASSSSVGTEAFF | TGTGCCAGCAGTTCCAGCGTTGGGACTGAAGCTTTCTTT
TRBJ2-1 | 12 | - | TRBV11-3 | - | CASSSFSGQQFF | TGTGCCAGCAGCTCTTTTTCGGGCCAGCAGTTCTTC
TRBJ2-1 | 12 | - | TRBV19 | - | CASSRGVDEQFF | TGTGCCAGTAGTCGCGGGGTGGATGAGCAGTTCTTC
TRBJ2-5 | 17 | once | TRBV7-2 | TRBD2 | CASSLQGTSGGQEAQYF | TGTGCCAGCAGCTTACAAGGGACTAGCGGGGGCCAAGAGGCCCAGTACTTC
TRBJ1-4 | 14 | - | TRBV10-3 | - | CAISGVGGNEKLFF | TGTGCCATCAGTGGCGTAGGAGGGAATGAAAAACTGTTTTTT
TRBJ2-7 | 12 | - | TRBV4-1 | - | CASKDSREVQYF | TGCGCCAGCAAGGATTCGAGGGAAGTGCAGTACTTC
TRBJ2-1 | 15 | once | TRBV19 | TRBD2 | CASSPWGGAYNEQFF | TGTGCCAGTAGCCCTTGGGGGGGGGCCTACAATGAGCAGTTCTTC
TRBJ1-1 | 14 | - | TRBV4-1 | - | CASSQEGRDTEAFF | TGCGCCAGCAGCCAAGAGGGACGGGACACTGAAGCTTTCTTT
TRBJ1-5 | 14 | - | TRBV7-2 | TRBD1 | CASSRTGPNQPQHF | TGTGCCAGCAGCCGGACAGGACCTAATCAGCCCCAGCATTTT
TRBJ2-6 | 15 | - | TRBV11-2 | - | CASSFRDGGANVLTF | TGTGCCAGCAGCTTCCGGGATGGAGGGGCCAACGTCCTGACTTTC
TRBJ2-1 | 12 | - | TRBV6-5 | - | CASSPVDNEQFF | TGTGCCAGCAGCCCAGTAGACAATGAGCAGTTCTTC
TRBJ2-7 | 16 | - | TRBV30 | - | CAWSLLTGQGPHEQYF | TGCGCCTGGAGTCTCCTTACAGGGCAGGGGCCTCACGAGCAGTACTTC
TRBJ1-1 | 13 | - | TRBV5-6 | - | CASSLYLLGEAFF | TGTGCCAGCAGCTTGTACCTTTTGGGTGAAGCTTTCTTT
TRBJ2-3 | 17 | - | TRBV4-3 | TRBD2 | CASSQGTSDLYTDTQYF | TGCGCCAGCAGCCAAGGGACTAGCGATTTATATACAGATACGCAGTATTTT
TRBJ2-3 | 17 | once | TRBV4-2 | TRBD2 | CASSRRLAGGLTDTQYF | TGTGCCAGCAGCCGGCGACTAGCGGGGGGCCTCACAGATACGCAGTATTTT
TRBJ2-1 | 16 | - | TRBV27 | - | CASSLLDPDSYNEQFF | TGTGCCAGCAGTTTATTGGACCCAGATTCCTACAATGAGCAGTTCTTC
TRBJ2-1 | 13 | - | TRBV4-1 | - | CASSQQGNNEQFF | TGCGCCAGCAGCCAACAGGGTAACAATGAGCAGTTCTTC
TRBJ2-3 | 13 | - | TRBV9 | - | CASTVCSVYTQYF | TGTGCCAGCACCGTCTGTAGCGTTTATACGCAGTATTTT
TRBJ2-7 | 13 | - | TRBV27 | TRBD1 | CASGQGVLYEQYF | TGTGCCAGCGGGCAGGGGGTGCTGTACGAGCAGTACTTC
TRBJ1-3 | 14 | - | TRBV7-2 | - | CASSRLGPGNTIYF | TGTGCCAGCAGCCGACTGGGCCCTGGAAACACCATATATTTT
TRBJ2-7 | 16 | once | TRBV4-2 | TRBD1 | CASSQANDRVSYEQYF | TGTGCCAGCAGCCAAGCCAATGACAGGGTCTCCTACGAGCAGTACTTC